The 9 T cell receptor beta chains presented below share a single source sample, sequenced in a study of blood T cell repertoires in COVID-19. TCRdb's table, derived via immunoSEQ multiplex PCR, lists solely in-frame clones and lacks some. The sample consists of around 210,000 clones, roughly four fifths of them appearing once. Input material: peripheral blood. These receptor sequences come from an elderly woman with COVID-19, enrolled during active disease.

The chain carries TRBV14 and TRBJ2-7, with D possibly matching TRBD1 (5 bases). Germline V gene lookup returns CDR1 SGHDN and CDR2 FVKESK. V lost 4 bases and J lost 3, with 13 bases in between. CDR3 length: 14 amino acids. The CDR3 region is CASSRTLGYYEQYF. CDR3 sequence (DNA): TGTGCCAGCAGCCGGACACTTGGATACTACGAGCAGTACTTC.

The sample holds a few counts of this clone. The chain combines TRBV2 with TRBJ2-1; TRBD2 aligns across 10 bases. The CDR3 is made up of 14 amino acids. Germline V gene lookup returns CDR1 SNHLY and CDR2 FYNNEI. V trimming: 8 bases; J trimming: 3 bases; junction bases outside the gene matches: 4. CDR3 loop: CASVAGGGYNEQFF. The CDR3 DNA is TGTGCCAGCGTAGCGGGAGGAGGCTACAATGAGCAGTTCTTC.

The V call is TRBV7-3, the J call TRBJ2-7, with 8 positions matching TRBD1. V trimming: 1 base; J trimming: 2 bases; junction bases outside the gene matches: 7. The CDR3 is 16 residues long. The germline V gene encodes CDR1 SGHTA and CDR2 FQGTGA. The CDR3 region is CASSLNSAQGAYEQYF. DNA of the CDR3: TGTGCCAGCAGCTTAAATTCGGCACAGGGGGCCTACGAGCAGTACTTC.

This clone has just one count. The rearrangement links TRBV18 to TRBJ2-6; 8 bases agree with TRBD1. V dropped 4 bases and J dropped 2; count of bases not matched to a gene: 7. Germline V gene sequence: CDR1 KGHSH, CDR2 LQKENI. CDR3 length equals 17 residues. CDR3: CASSRPTGDPGANVLTF. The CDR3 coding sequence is TGTGCCAGCTCACGTCCGACAGGGGATCCTGGGGCCAACGTCCTGACTTTC. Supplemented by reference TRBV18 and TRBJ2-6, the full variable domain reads NAGVMQNPRHLVRRRGQEARLRCSPMKGHSHVYWYRQLPEEGLKFMVYLQKENIIDESGMPKERFSAEFPKEGPSILRIQQVVRGDSAAYFCASSRPTGDPGANVLTFGAGSRLTVL.

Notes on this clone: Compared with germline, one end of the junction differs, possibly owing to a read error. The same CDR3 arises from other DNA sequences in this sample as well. CDR3 sequence: CASSRQNTGELFF. CDR3 DNA: TGTGCCAGCTCGAGGCAGAACACCGGGGAACTGTTTTTT. This chain uses TRBV11-2 with TRBJ2-2; TRBD2 is a possible D gene (5 bases). CDR1 and CDR2 (germline): SGHAT, FQNNGV. The CDR3 is made up of 13 amino acids. Full variable domain (outside the CDR3, taken from reference TRBV11-2 and TRBJ2-2): EAGVAQSPRYKIIEKRQSVAFWCNPISGHATLYWYQQILGQGPKLLIQFQNNGVVDDSQLPKDRFSAERLKGVDSTLKIQPAKLEDSAVYLCASSRQNTGELFFGEGSRLTVL.

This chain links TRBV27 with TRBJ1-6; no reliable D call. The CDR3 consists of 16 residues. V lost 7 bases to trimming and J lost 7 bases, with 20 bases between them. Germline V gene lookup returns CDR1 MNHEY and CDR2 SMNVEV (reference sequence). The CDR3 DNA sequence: TGTGCCAGCACCCTATCTGGAGAGGCTGAGAATTCACCCCTCCACTTT. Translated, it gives CASTLSGEAENSPLHF.

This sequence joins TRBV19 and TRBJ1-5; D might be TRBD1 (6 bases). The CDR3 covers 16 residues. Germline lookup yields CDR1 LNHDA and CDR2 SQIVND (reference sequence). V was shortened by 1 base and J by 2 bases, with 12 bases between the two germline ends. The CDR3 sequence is CASSIAYSGGNQPQHF. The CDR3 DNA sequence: TGTGCCAGTAGTATAGCCTACTCAGGGGGCAATCAGCCCCAGCATTTT.

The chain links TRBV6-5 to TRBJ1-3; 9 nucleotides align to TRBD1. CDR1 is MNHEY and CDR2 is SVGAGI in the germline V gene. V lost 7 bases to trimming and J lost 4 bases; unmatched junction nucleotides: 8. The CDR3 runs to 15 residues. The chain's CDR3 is CASTPTGGAGNTIYF. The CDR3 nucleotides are TGTGCCAGCACTCCAACAGGGGGCGCAGGAAACACCATATATTTT.

The CDR3 reads CAISRHQNRDIGGRTTEAFF. DNA of the CDR3: TGTGCCATCAGTCGTCACCAAAACCGGGACATAGGCGGGAGGACGACTGAAGCTTTCTTT. V and J are TRBV10-3 and TRBJ1-1; TRBD1 is a possible D gene (6 bases). CDR3 length: 20 residues. Germline values: CDR1 ENHRY, CDR2 SYGVKD. The V gene lost 5 bases and the J gene lost 5 bases, with 33 bases spanning the gap.